One sample yielded the 21 T cell receptor beta chains listed below, sequenced in a study of blood T cell repertoires in COVID-19. Data came from immunoSEQ multiplex PCR; TCRdb stores just in-frame clones and leaves some out. This sample carries approximately 240,000 clones, about 80% of them seen once, and the ten largest clones take approximately 1.3%. What was sequenced was PBMCs or T cells enriched from blood (not recorded which). These TCRs come from a woman aged 40 to 55 with acute COVID-19.

This rearrangement joins TRBV4-2 to TRBJ2-3; 9 nucleotides match TRBD2. The CDR3 contains 16 residues. J gave up 5 bases and V 3 bases, and 9 bases lay outside the gene matches. Germline loops: CDR1 LGHNA, CDR2 YNFKEQ. CDR3 sequence: CASSQDRAGGGDTQYF. CDR3 bases: TGTGCCAGCAGCCAGGACCGAGCGGGGGGTGGAGATACGCAGTATTTT.

DNA of the CDR3: TGTGCCAGCGCTCCGGGACAGGGAAAAAGGAGCAGGAGCACAGATACGCAGTATTTT. It is translated as CASAPGQGKRSRSTDTQYF. The chain uses TRBV2 and TRBJ2-3; 9 bases fit TRBD1. Germline V gives CDR1 SNHLY, CDR2 FYNNEI. V lost 8 bases, J lost 0 bases, and 18 bases stayed unmatched. The CDR3 loop spans 19 amino acids. The full variable domain, in which reference TRBV2 and TRBJ2-3 provide the parts outside the CDR3, is EPEVTQTPSHQVTQMGQEVILRCVPISNHLYFYWYRQILGQKVEFLVSFYNNEISEKSEIFDDQFSVERPDGSNFTLKIRSTKLEDSAMYFCASAPGQGKRSRSTDTQYFGPGTRLTVL.

The V call is TRBV5-1, the J call TRBJ1-2; TRBD1 is a possible D gene (5 bases). The CDR3 covers 13 residues. V was pared by 6 bases and J by 1 base, with 10 bases between. Germline CDR1 is SGHRS and CDR2 is YFSETQ. This CDR3 reads CASTKGDNYGYTF. The CDR3 DNA follows: TGCGCCAGCACCAAAGGGGATAACTATGGCTACACCTTC. Looking up the rest from reference TRBV5-1 and TRBJ1-2 gives the full variable domain: KAGVTQTPRYLIKTRGQQVTLSCSPISGHRSVSWYQQTPGQGLQFLFEYFSETQRNKGNFPGRFSGRQFSNSRSEMNVSTLELGDSALYLCASTKGDNYGYTFGSGTRLTVV.

V is TRBV7-9 and J is TRBJ1-5, with 10 bases that match TRBD1. Trimming cost V 1 base and J 0 bases; bases outside gene matches: 3. CDR1 is SEHNR and CDR2 is FQNEAQ in the germline V gene (reference sequence). The CDR3 extends over 17 amino acids. CDR3 in amino acids: CASSLGGTGASNQPQHF. CDR3 in DNA: TGTGCCAGCAGCTTAGGTGGGACAGGGGCTAGCAATCAGCCCCAGCATTTT.

This clone was seen only once. The chain has TRBV19 and TRBJ1-5; D may be TRBD1 (5 bases). The ends were cut back, 7 bases at V and 0 bases at J, with 19 bases in the middle. Per the germline V gene, CDR1 is LNHDA and CDR2 is SQIVND (reference sequence). CDR3 length: 17 amino acids. The CDR3 reads CASILPLQVDSNQPQHF. The CDR3 bases are TGTGCCAGTATCTTACCTCTACAGGTCGATAGCAATCAGCCCCAGCATTTT.

This chain uses TRBV27 with TRBJ1-5, with unresolved D. Germline assignment: CDR1 MNHEY and CDR2 SMNVEV (reference sequence). The CDR3 is made up of 14 amino acids. The V and J ends lost 5 bases and 0 bases respectively, with 8 bases between them. CDR3 sequence reads: CASSLQYSNQPQHF. CDR3 bases: TGTGCCAGCAGTCTACAGTATAGCAATCAGCCCCAGCATTTT.

CDR3 DNA: TGTGCCAGCAGCCCCTCTGAGCGGGGGGCTACCGGGGAGCTGTTTTTT. Translation: CASSPSERGATGELFF. This chain connects TRBV7-6 to TRBJ2-2, with 9 bases fitting TRBD2. The junction had 9 bases not matched to a gene; V was cut back by 5 bases and J by 5 bases. The CDR3 length is 16 residues. Germline assignment: CDR1 SGHVS and CDR2 FNYEAQ.

The V call is TRBV7-9, the J call TRBJ1-6; D unclear. This CDR3 comprises 14 residues. V was cut by 4 bases and J by 7 bases, with 11 bases left in between. Germline V lookup: CDR1 SEHNR, CDR2 FQNEAQ (reference sequence). The CDR3 region is CASSSSGENSPLHF. The CDR3 coding sequence is TGTGCCAGCAGCTCCAGCGGAGAAAATTCACCCCTCCACTTT.

This clone showed up just once. This sample includes further DNA sequences coding for the same CDR3. The chain joins TRBV27 to TRBJ1-3; 12 bases fit TRBD1. Unmatched junction bases numbered 8, after V lost 3 bases and J lost 8 bases. This CDR3 spans 16 amino acids. Per germline, CDR1 MNHEY and CDR2 SMNVEV (reference sequence). The CDR3 loop reads CASSFTGTGGRDTIYF. The CDR3 region has the DNA TGTGCCAGCAGTTTTACCGGGACAGGGGGCAGAGACACCATATATTTT.

This chain joins TRBV5-6 and TRBJ2-2; 13 nucleotides line up with TRBD2. CDR1 and CDR2 (germline): SGHDT, YYEEEE. V lost 5 bases to trimming and J lost 4 bases; unmatched junction nucleotides: 8. The CDR3 has 17 amino acids. CDR3 in amino acids: CASRSTSGGPFTGELFF. The CDR3 bases are TGTGCCAGCAGATCGACTAGCGGGGGGCCATTCACCGGGGAGCTGTTTTTT.

This chain uses TRBV28 with TRBJ2-1; a weak D match, TRBD1 (6 bases). The CDR3 runs 12 residues. Germline CDR1 MDHEN, CDR2 SYDVKM. Trimming pared 6 bases from V and 5 bases from J, leaving 8 bases between. CDR3 protein: CASSDRHNEQFF. In DNA, the CDR3 is TGTGCCAGCAGCGACAGGCACAATGAGCAGTTCTTC.

V is TRBV6-2 or TRBV6-3 and J is TRBJ1-2, with D unclear. Trimming removed 0 bases at V and 2 bases at J, with 13 bases between. The CDR3 spans 16 residues. The germline V gene has CDR1 MNHEY and CDR2 SVGEGT. The CDR3 DNA reads TGTGCCAGCAGTTACTCCCCACTCGATCGAAACTATGGCTACACCTTC. Translated, it gives CASSYSPLDRNYGYTF.

CDR3 DNA sequence: TGTGCCAGCAGCCCAACAGGGGCGTTAACCGGGGAGCTGTTTTTT. As protein: CASSPTGALTGELFF. V gene TRBV7-8 combines with J gene TRBJ2-2; 7 bases align to TRBD1. Germline V gene sequence: CDR1 SGHVS, CDR2 FQNEAQ. The junction had 8 bases not matched to a gene; V was cut back by 5 bases and J by 5 bases. This CDR3 spans 15 amino acids.

V usage is TRBV3-1 (or the pseudogene TRBV3-2) and J usage is TRBJ1-2, with 9 bases matching TRBD1. The length of the CDR3 is 18 residues. V trimming: 1 base; J trimming: 2 bases; junction bases outside the gene matches: 11. The germline V gene encodes CDR1 LGHDT and CDR2 YNNKEL (reference sequence). CDR3 residues: CASSQAGDRVPSNYGYTF. The CDR3, as DNA: TGTGCCAGCAGCCAAGCAGGGGACAGGGTTCCTTCAAACTATGGCTACACCTTC.

This chain connects TRBV27 to TRBJ1-5; the match to TRBD1 covers 7 bases. In germline, CDR1 is MNHEY, CDR2 SMNVEV (reference sequence). CDR3 length equals 15 residues. Germline trimming cut 5 bases from V and 0 bases from J; bases unmatched to any gene: 4. CDR3 sequence reads: CASSPGTVSNQPQHF. DNA of the CDR3: TGTGCCAGCAGTCCGGGGACAGTTAGCAATCAGCCCCAGCATTTT.

In its sample, this clone was seen a few times. The rearrangement links TRBV4-3 to TRBJ1-2; 9 bases match TRBD1. This CDR3 is built from 17 residues. The germline V gene encodes CDR1 LGHNA and CDR2 YSLEER. Trimming took 5 bases from V and 0 from J; bases not matched to a gene: 10. In DNA form, the CDR3 reads TGCGCCAGCAGCACTACCCGAACAGGGGGCTCTAACTATGGCTACACCTTC. Translated, it gives CASSTTRTGGSNYGYTF.

A few counts support this clone. Within the sample, other DNA sequences also encode this same CDR3. The chain is built from TRBV20-1 and TRBJ1-1, with D hard to call. Trimming left V 1 base short and J 4 bases short, with 4 bases between. CDR1 DFQATT and CDR2 SNEGSKA come from the germline V gene (reference sequence). The CDR3 is made up of 11 amino acids. CDR3 in DNA: TGCAGTGCTAGAGGAGGCACTGAAGCTTTCTTT. Translated, it gives CSARGGTEAFF.

The genes are TRBV5-8 and TRBJ1-5; D is unclear. V was cut by 1 base and J by 6 bases, with 14 bases left in between. This CDR3 is 15 amino acids long. Germline V lookup: CDR1 SGHTS, CDR2 YDEGEE. CDR3 coding DNA: TGTGCCAGCAGCTTGTCCAGGCTAGGAGGTCAGCCCCAGCATTTT. It encodes CASSLSRLGGQPQHF.

The V gene is TRBV9, the J gene TRBJ2-7, with 8 nucleotides matching TRBD1. Trimming at V came to 1 base and at J to 7 bases, leaving 10 bases not matched to a gene. The CDR3 loop spans 15 amino acids. Germline loops: CDR1 SGDLS, CDR2 YYNGEE. For the CDR3, the DNA is TGTGCCAGCAGCGTAACAAGCCAGGGGGCAAGTGAGCAGTACTTC. Protein product: CASSVTSQGASEQYF.

In its sample, this clone was seen once. This sequence joins TRBV19 and TRBJ1-6, with D possibly being TRBD1 (6 bases). Germline V lookup: CDR1 LNHDA, CDR2 SQIVND (reference sequence). The V end was cut by 5 bases, the J end by 8 bases, with 10 bases between. The CDR3 consists of 13 residues. The chain's CDR3 is CASSPEGDSPLHF. The CDR3 coding sequence is TGTGCCAGTAGTCCAGAGGGGGATTCACCCCTCCACTTT.

The CDR3 sequence is CATSDSGRINQPQHF. The CDR3 DNA is TGTGCCACCAGTGATTCTGGCAGAATCAATCAGCCCCAGCATTTT. The chain has TRBV24-1 and TRBJ1-5; D remains unclear. Germline V gene data show CDR1 as KGHDR and CDR2 as SFDVKD. V lost 2 bases to trimming and J lost 3 bases, with 10 bases between them. CDR3 length equals 15 residues.